What follows are 17 T cell receptor beta chains derived from one specimen sequenced in a study of regulatory dendritic cells for organ transplantation. Only in-frame clones appear in the TCRdb table, and some are missing; sequencing was by immunoSEQ multiplex PCR. The sample lists just under 30,000 clones; roughly 79% were seen once. The specimen was memory CD4+ T cells from blood. Specified subset: CD45RO+ memory T cells. These receptors were taken from a human donor in good health.

V usage is TRBV7-9 and J usage is TRBJ1-4; D is possibly TRBD1 (5 bases). The CDR3 runs 14 residues. The ends were cut back, 4 bases at V and 4 bases at J, with 10 bases in the middle. Germline V gene data show CDR1 as SEHNR and CDR2 as FQNEAQ (reference sequence). The CDR3: CASSSTVNNEKLFF. CDR3 sequence (DNA): TGTGCCAGCAGCTCGACAGTTAATAATGAAAAACTGTTTTTT.

The chain has TRBV7-2 and TRBJ1-5, with 9 nucleotides matching TRBD1. Trimming removed 3 bases from V and 5 bases from J; junction bases left unmatched: 11. The CDR3 sequence is 17 residues long. Germline CDR1 reads SGHTA; CDR2 reads FQGNSA. CDR3 loop: CASSFRPGQGPYQPQHF. In DNA, the CDR3 is TGTGCCAGCAGCTTTAGGCCGGGACAGGGACCCTATCAGCCCCAGCATTTT.

The chain is built from TRBV30 and TRBJ2-1, with 9 bases identical to TRBD2. Unmatched junction bases numbered 5, after V lost 3 bases and J lost 2 bases. CDR1 is GTSNPN, CDR2 SVGIG, per germline (reference sequence). The length of the CDR3 is 15 residues. CDR3 in DNA: TGTGCCTGGAGAAGGGCGGGAGGGCCCTACAATGAGCAGTTCTTC. This translates into CAWRRAGGPYNEQFF.

This clone showed up just a few times. V gene TRBV16 combines with J gene TRBJ1-2; no clear D. The CDR3 has 13 amino acids. The germline gives CDR1 KGHSY, CDR2 FQNENV. Deletions cut 4 bases from V and 8 bases from J, with 14 bases between. The CDR3 sequence is CASSRWTTQGYTF. The CDR3 nucleotides are TGTGCCAGCAGCCGCTGGACTACTCAAGGCTACACCTTC.

In the case of this clone: At the DNA level, this CDR3 is encoded by other sequences in the same sample as well. This sequence joins TRBV7-8 and TRBJ1-1; D unresolved. V was trimmed by 2 bases and J by 1 base, leaving 8 bases between them. This CDR3 has 14 amino acids. Germline CDR1 is SGHVS and CDR2 is FQNEAQ. The CDR3 loop is CASSLSRGNTEAFF. The CDR3 nucleotides are TGTGCCAGCAGCTTATCACGGGGGAACACTGAAGCTTTCTTT.

V usage is TRBV7-2 and J usage is TRBJ1-2; perhaps TRBD1 as D (5 bases). Trimming pared 3 bases from V and 5 bases from J, leaving 19 bases between. CDR1 and CDR2 (germline): SGHTA, FQGNSA. This CDR3 has 16 amino acids. The CDR3 loop is CASSFGSRGLGYGYTF. The CDR3 DNA reads TGTGCCAGCAGCTTCGGGTCACGGGGACTTGGATATGGCTACACCTTC.

The gene calls are TRBV6-4 and TRBJ2-3; tentative D call: TRBD2 (6 bases). This CDR3 has 15 residues. V lost 5 bases, J lost 3 bases, and 15 bases lay in between. The germline V gene has CDR1 MRHNA and CDR2 SNTAGT. Here the CDR3 reads CASSISTSPTDTQYF. CDR3 nucleotide sequence: TGTGCCAGCAGTATTTCAACTAGCCCGACAGATACGCAGTATTTT.

The J gene is TRBJ2-7, the V gene TRBV4-3; the match to TRBD2 covers 10 bases. Trimming took 3 bases from V and 0 from J; bases not matched to a gene: 5. The CDR3 is made up of 16 amino acids. The germline V gene has CDR1 LGHNA and CDR2 YSLEER. The CDR3 region has the DNA TGCGCCAGCAGCCAGGACTTAGCGGGAGGCTCCTACGAGCAGTACTTC. Its translation: CASSQDLAGGSYEQYF.

V gene TRBV7-6 combines with J gene TRBJ1-3; TRBD1 might be the D (5 bases). Trimming cost V 4 bases and J 2 bases, with 12 bases left between them. CDR3 length: 15 amino acids. CDR1 and CDR2 from the germline V gene are SGHVS and FNYEAQ. The CDR3 spells CASSSSGGAGNTIYF. The DNA for the CDR3 is TGTGCCAGCAGCTCCTCGGGGGGGGCTGGAAACACCATATATTTT.

This chain uses TRBV27 with TRBJ2-3; D is ambiguous. Germline CDR1 MNHEY, CDR2 SMNVEV (reference sequence). V lost 5 bases and J 5 bases, leaving 8 bases between the germline ends. CDR3 length: 12 residues. Written as DNA, the CDR3 is TGTGCCAGCAGTCAAGAGAAAGATACGCAGTATTTT. Its protein is CASSQEKDTQYF.

V usage is TRBV9 and J usage is TRBJ1-2; perhaps TRBD1 as D (5 bases). This CDR3 contains 12 residues. V lost 3 bases and J 4 bases, leaving 7 bases between the germline ends. CDR1 is SGDLS, CDR2 YYNGEE, per germline. CDR3 coding DNA: TGTGCCAGCAGCGCCGGGGGCTATGGCTACACCTTC. Protein: CASSAGGYGYTF.

This clone was seen a single time. The chain links TRBV5-4 to TRBJ1-2; TRBD1 agrees at 7 bases. This CDR3 is built from 14 residues. The junction had 6 bases not matched to a gene; V was cut back by 4 bases and J by 3 bases. The germline CDR1 and CDR2 sequences are SGHNT and YYREEE (reference sequence). Written as DNA, the CDR3 is TGTGCCAGCAGCCCGCAGCAGGGGGACTATGGCTACACCTTC. The encoded protein is CASSPQQGDYGYTF. Based on the CDR3 plus reference TRBV5-4 and TRBJ1-2, the full variable domain is ETGVTQSPTHLIKTRGQQVTLRCSSQSGHNTVSWYQQALGQGPQFIFQYYREEENGRGNFPPRFSGLQFPNYSSELNVNALELDDSALYLCASSPQQGDYGYTFGSGTRLTVV.

The chain employs TRBV6-5 and TRBJ1-1; no clear D. The V and J ends lost 6 bases and 1 base respectively, with 3 bases between them. Germline V gene data show CDR1 as MNHEY and CDR2 as SVGAGI. The CDR3 spans 11 residues. The CDR3 sequence: CASSGNTEAFF. CDR3 coding DNA: TGTGCCAGCAGCGGGAACACTGAAGCTTTCTTT.

This clone was counted a single time. V usage is TRBV10-2 and J usage is TRBJ2-3; D not resolved. Looked up from germline, CDR1 is WSHSY and CDR2 is SAAADI. The CDR3 consists of 12 residues. Trimming left V 2 bases short and J 5 bases short, with 5 bases between. CDR3 loop: CASSENLDTQYF. CDR3 DNA: TGCGCCAGCAGTGAGAATTTAGATACGCAGTATTTT.

The chain couples TRBV7-6 to TRBJ2-1; D is unclear. The CDR3 covers 13 residues. Germline CDR1 reads SGHVS; CDR2 reads FNYEAQ. V was trimmed by 3 bases and J by 8 bases, leaving 11 bases between them. CDR3 DNA sequence: TGTGCCAGCAGCTTTCGGTTTTCGGATGAGCAGTTCTTC. Its translation: CASSFRFSDEQFF.

The chain joins TRBV5-1 to TRBJ1-3, with 10 bases matching TRBD1. The CDR3 is 15 amino acids. J gave up 1 base and V 5 bases, and 3 bases lay outside the gene matches. Germline assignment: CDR1 SGHRS and CDR2 YFSETQ. The CDR3 here is CASRRTGGSGNTIYF. The CDR3 DNA sequence: TGCGCCAGCAGAAGGACAGGGGGGTCTGGAAACACCATATATTTT.

This chain connects TRBV7-3 to TRBJ2-6; 9 nucleotides match TRBD1. The CDR3 totals 19 residues. V was pared by 4 bases and J by 2 bases, with 12 bases of the junction left unmatched. Germline V gene sequence: CDR1 SGHTA, CDR2 FQGTGA. The CDR3 reads CASSSAPTGGGAGANVLTF. CDR3 nucleotides: TGTGCCAGCAGCTCCGCTCCGACAGGGGGTGGGGCTGGGGCCAACGTCCTGACTTTC. Full variable domain (missing parts from reference TRBV7-3 and TRBJ2-6): GAGVSQTPSNKVTEKGKYVELRCDPISGHTALYWYRQSLGQGPEFLIYFQGTGAADDSGLPNDRFFAVRPEGSVSTLKIQRTERGDSAVYLCASSSAPTGGGAGANVLTFGAGSRLTVL.